The 2 T cell receptor beta chains presented below share a single source sample, sequenced in a study of blood T cell repertoires in COVID-19. TCRdb's table, derived via immunoSEQ multiplex PCR, lists solely in-frame clones and lacks some. Of approximately 150,000 clones in the sample, 70% to 90% were seen once. Sample: peripheral blood. These receptors came from a man between 65 and 80 years old with acute or convalescent COVID-19.

The chain employs TRBV7-2 and TRBJ1-6; D is possibly TRBD1 (6 bases). Germline values: CDR1 SGHTA, CDR2 FQGNSA. V was clipped by 1 base and J by 0 bases, with 13 bases between them. The CDR3 is 18 residues long. The CDR3 loop is CASSLEGGGSSYNSPLHF. DNA of the CDR3: TGTGCCAGCAGCTTAGAGGGGGGCGGGAGCTCCTATAATTCACCCCTCCACTTT. Variable domain in full (rest from reference TRBV7-2 and TRBJ1-6): GAGVSQSPSNKVTEKGKDVELRCDPISGHTALYWYRQSLGQGLEFLIYFQGNSAPDKSGLPSDRFSAERTGGSVSTLTIQRTQQEDSAVYLCASSLEGGGSSYNSPLHFGNGTRLTVT.

The chain has TRBV5-8 and TRBJ2-5; 8 nucleotides line up with TRBD2. Trimming cost V 0 bases and J 0 bases; bases outside gene matches: 4. The CDR3 is 16 residues long. Germline V gives CDR1 SGHTS, CDR2 YDEGEE. Here the CDR3 DNA reads TGTGCCAGCAGCTTGGAAGTAGCGGGGAACCAAGAGACCCAGTACTTC. This codes for CASSLEVAGNQETQYF.